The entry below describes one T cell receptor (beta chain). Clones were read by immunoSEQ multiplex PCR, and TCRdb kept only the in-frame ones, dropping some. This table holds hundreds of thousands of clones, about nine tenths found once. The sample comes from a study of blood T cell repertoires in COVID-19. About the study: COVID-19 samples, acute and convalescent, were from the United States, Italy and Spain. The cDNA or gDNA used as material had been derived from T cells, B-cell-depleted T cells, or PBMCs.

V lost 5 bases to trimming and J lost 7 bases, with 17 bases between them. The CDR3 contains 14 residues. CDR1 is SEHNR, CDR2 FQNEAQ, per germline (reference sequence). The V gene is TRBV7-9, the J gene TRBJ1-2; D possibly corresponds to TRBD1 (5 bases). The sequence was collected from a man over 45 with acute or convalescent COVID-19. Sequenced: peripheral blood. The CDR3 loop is CASSPPGGESGYTF. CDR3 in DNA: TGTGCCAGCAGCCCCCCTGGAGGGGAATCTGGCTACACCTTC.